This is a list of T cell receptor beta chains from one sample in a study of early T cells in non-severe SARS-CoV-2 infection. TCRdb re-derived calls from the 5' RACE reads in MiXCR, one entry per CDR3 protein. The table has 20,000 to 25,000 distinct CDR3 sequences, over 4% seen once. The sample was whole blood. The receptor set was obtained from an adult who was a healthcare worker with PCR-confirmed SARS-CoV-2 infection or an uninfected control (not recorded which). CDR3s include the opening cysteine and the closing phenylalanine or tryptophan. Each record gives: CDR3 DNA, CDR3 protein, D gene, clone size, V gene, J gene. The D gene is left open where the match is weak. The size of a clone is reported for some rows only, either as once, few or many, or as a class for expanded clones.

TGCAGCGCTCCCCGACAGGGATCAAATGAGCAGTTCTTC	CSAPRQGSNEQFF	TRBD1	NA	TRBV29-1	TRBJ2-1
TGTGCCAGCAGCTTAGCGTCAGGGTCATGGAATTCACCCCTCCACTTT	CASSLASGSWNSPLHF	NA	many	TRBV7-2	TRBJ1-6
TGTGCCAGCAGCCAAGCCGGGTCTAACACCGGGGAGCTGTTTTTT	CASSQAGSNTGELFF	NA	NA	TRBV4-2	TRBJ2-2
TGCGCCAGCAGTGGGGGTCCCAGCCCCCCACAAGAGACCCAGTACTTC	CASSGGPSPPQETQYF	NA	few	TRBV10-2	TRBJ2-5
TGTGCCAGCAGACTGGGACCCACAAATCCCTACGAGCAGTACTTC	CASRLGPTNPYEQYF	NA	many	TRBV7-2	TRBJ2-7
TGTGCCAGCAGTTTCCGTGGTGGGACCCAGTACTTC	CASSFRGGTQYF	NA	many	TRBV28	TRBJ2-5
TGCGCCAGCAGCTTGGAAAGTGCCCCCTCCGAGCAGTACTTC	CASSLESAPSEQYF	NA	many	TRBV5-1	TRBJ2-7
TGTGCCAGCATGAGGCTAGAGCAGTACTTC	CASMRLEQYF	NA	few	TRBV2	TRBJ2-7
TGTGCCAGCAGCTTTCTCGGGACCCGACAAGAGACCCAGTACTTC	CASSFLGTRQETQYF	NA	many	TRBV11-2	TRBJ2-5
TGTGCCAGCAGCTTTCAGGGTTACCAGCCCCAGCATTTT	CASSFQGYQPQHF	NA	NA	TRBV7-2	TRBJ1-5
TGTGCCAGCGGGACGCAGGGTTCGAGAAACACCATATATTTT	CASGTQGSRNTIYF	NA	few	TRBV28	TRBJ1-3
TGTGCCAGCAGCGCCGCTCCCGGGGGGGGCACAGATACGCAGTATTTT	CASSAAPGGGTDTQYF	TRBD2	many	TRBV6-1	TRBJ2-3
TGTGCCAGCAGCCCAGGGGATAGCAATCAGCCCCAGCATTTT	CASSPGDSNQPQHF	NA	many	TRBV5-5	TRBJ1-5
TGTGCCAGCAGCTTATCGGAGGGGCTCACAGATACGCAGTATTTT	CASSLSEGLTDTQYF	NA	many	TRBV11-2	TRBJ2-3
TGTGCCAGCTCACCACCGGAAGGGTACAATGAGCAGTTCTTC	CASSPPEGYNEQFF	NA	many	TRBV18	TRBJ2-1